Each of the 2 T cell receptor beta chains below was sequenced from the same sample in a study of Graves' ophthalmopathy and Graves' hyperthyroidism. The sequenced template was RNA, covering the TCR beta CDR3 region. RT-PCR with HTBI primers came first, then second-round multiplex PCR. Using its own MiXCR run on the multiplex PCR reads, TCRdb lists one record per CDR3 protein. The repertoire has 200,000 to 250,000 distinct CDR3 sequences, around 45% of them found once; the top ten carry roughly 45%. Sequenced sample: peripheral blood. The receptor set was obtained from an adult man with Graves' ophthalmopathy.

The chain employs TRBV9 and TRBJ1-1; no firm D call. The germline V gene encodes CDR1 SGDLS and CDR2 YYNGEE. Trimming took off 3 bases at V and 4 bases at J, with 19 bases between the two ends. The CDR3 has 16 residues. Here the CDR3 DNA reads TGTGCCAGCAGCGGCCCGTCGAAGGGCTCGGGCACTGAAGCTTTCTTT. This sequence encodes CASSGPSKGSGTEAFF.

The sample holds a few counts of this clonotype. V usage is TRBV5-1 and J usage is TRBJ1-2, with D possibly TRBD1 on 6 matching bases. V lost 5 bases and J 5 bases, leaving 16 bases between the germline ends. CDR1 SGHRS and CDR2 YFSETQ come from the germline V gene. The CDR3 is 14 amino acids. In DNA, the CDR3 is TGCGCCAGCAGTGTTGACAGGACCCCTTATGGCTACACCTTC. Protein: CASSVDRTPYGYTF.